Below, 5 T cell receptor beta chains from the same sample are listed, as sequenced in a study of blood T cell repertoires in COVID-19. This table comes from immunoSEQ multiplex PCR, and its TCRdb copy is limited to in-frame clones, with some not included. The data hold some 490,000 clones, with 70% to 90% observed a single time. The sample comprised peripheral blood. These receptors were collected from a human donor in a cohort sampled during active COVID-19.

The chain employs TRBV19 and TRBJ2-1; 8 bases are a match to TRBD2. Germline loops: CDR1 LNHDA, CDR2 SQIVND (reference sequence). The ends lost 5 bases at V and 8 bases at J; junction bases unmatched: 11. CDR3 length equals 15 residues. Here the CDR3 DNA reads TGTGCCAGTAGTGCCCGGGCTAGCGGGTTCGATGAGCAGTTCTTC. Translating gives CASSARASGFDEQFF.

The chain employs TRBV19 and TRBJ1-5; D uncertain. This CDR3 has 13 residues. V dropped 3 bases and J dropped 4 bases, with 7 bases sitting between them. CDR1 and CDR2 from the germline V gene are LNHDA and SQIVND (reference sequence). CDR3 protein: CASSMGRNQPQHF. The CDR3 nucleotides read TGTGCCAGTAGTATGGGGAGGAATCAGCCCCAGCATTTT.

This sequence joins TRBV2 and TRBJ2-7; 12 bases line up with TRBD2. Germline assignment: CDR1 SNHLY and CDR2 FYNNEI. V gave up 6 bases and J gave up 2 bases; unmatched junction bases: 8. There are 16 residues in the CDR3. CDR3 region: CASRKGTSGSPYEQYF. The CDR3 region has the DNA TGTGCCAGCAGGAAGGGGACTAGCGGGTCACCCTACGAGCAGTACTTC.

V and J are TRBV27 and TRBJ2-1; TRBD2 agrees at 7 bases. In germline, CDR1 is MNHEY, CDR2 SMNVEV (reference sequence). The CDR3 has 17 amino acids. V shed 6 bases and J 8 bases; nucleotides not matched to a gene: 19. The CDR3: CASRGQPGGSPRYEQFF. CDR3 DNA sequence: TGTGCCAGCAGGGGTCAACCGGGCGGGAGCCCTAGATATGAGCAGTTCTTC.

The chain joins TRBV29-1 to TRBJ2-3; 8 bases are shared with TRBD2. CDR1 is SQVTM, CDR2 ANQGSEA, per germline. The CDR3 consists of 15 residues. V was clipped by 6 bases and J by 4 bases; unmatched bases: 12. The CDR3 bases are TGCAGCGTGCCAGGTTTAGCGGGATCCGCAGATACGCAGTATTTT. Amino acid sequence: CSVPGLAGSADTQYF.